A selection of T cell receptor beta chains follows, all from one sample in a study of blood T cells in healthy people across ages. TCRdb re-called the 5' RACE reads through MiXCR, storing one row per CDR3 protein. The sample lists roughly 1,000,000 distinct CDR3 sequences, less than 25% occurring once. This same sample was also taken into another study, of T cells of mothers and their children.

The sequenced material came from blood. These receptors were taken from a girl aged 2 to 10 in good health. Each CDR3 is given with its conserved first and last residue. A D gene is named only where the DNA matches it firmly. Only some rows state a clone size, as once, few, many or a class for expanded clones.

TRBV27	TRBJ2-1	NA	TRBD2	CASSFGGSTTYNEQFF	TGTGCCAGCAGTTTTGGCGGGAGTACTACCTACAATGAGCAGTTCTTC
TRBV7-6	TRBJ1-1	few	NA	CASSSSASNSGAPEAFF	TGTGCCAGCAGTTCCTCAGCTTCTAATTCCGGGGCCCCTGAAGCTTTCTTT
TRBV7-8	TRBJ1-1	few	TRBD1	CASRGIRGPMNTEAFF	TGTGCCAGCAGGGGAATCAGGGGGCCCATGAACACTGAAGCTTTCTTT
TRBV4-2	TRBJ2-7	NA	NA	CASSQEGWGGYEQYF	TGTGCCAGCAGCCAAGAGGGATGGGGCGGTTACGAGCAGTACTTC
TRBV5-1	TRBJ2-5	few	NA	CASSLEAQTQYF	TGCGCCAGCAGCTTGGAAGCACAGACCCAGTACTTC
TRBV4-1	TRBJ2-7	NA	TRBD2	CASSQGASGRPYEQYF	TGCGCCAGCAGCCAAGGGGCTAGCGGGAGGCCCTACGAGCAGTACTTC
TRBV12-5	TRBJ2-1	few	NA	CASGLPRNNEQFF	TGTGCTAGTGGTTTGCCACGGAACAATGAGCAGTTCTTC
TRBV5-1	TRBJ2-7	few	NA	CASSLSGGLNEQYF	TGCGCCAGCAGCTTGTCCGGGGGATTAAACGAGCAGTACTTC
TRBV7-2	TRBJ2-5	few	NA	CASSLRVSSQETQYF	TGTGCCAGCAGCTTAAGAGTATCCTCCCAAGAGACCCAGTACTTC
TRBV27	TRBJ2-7	NA	NA	CASSSLGRAGEQYF	TGTGCCAGCAGTTCGCTTGGCCGAGCGGGCGAGCAGTACTTC
TRBV28	TRBJ2-7	once	NA	CASSPVEASTEQYF	TGTGCCAGCAGCCCAGTGGAGGCCTCTACCGAGCAGTACTTC
TRBV29-1	TRBJ1-4	NA	NA	CSAVAPTGSGQKLFF	TGCAGCGCCGTGGCCCCCACAGGGAGCGGGCAAAAACTGTTTTTT
TRBV18	TRBJ2-7	NA	NA	CASSPGRVGAYEQYF	TGTGCCAGCTCACCAGGAAGGGTGGGTGCCTACGAGCAGTACTTC
TRBV7-9	TRBJ2-1	NA	TRBD1	CASSIESRTGNNEQFF	TGTGCCAGCAGCATTGAAAGCCGGACAGGCAACAATGAGCAGTTCTTC
TRBV4-3	TRBJ2-5	NA	NA	CASSQDLRIQETQYF	TGCGCCAGCAGCCAAGATCTTCGAATCCAAGAGACCCAGTACTTC
TRBV19	TRBJ1-2	few	TRBD1	CASKGQKNYGYTF	TGTGCCAGTAAGGGACAGAAAAACTATGGCTACACCTTC
TRBV29-1	TRBJ2-3	NA	NA	CSVLPSTDTQYF	TGCAGCGTTCTCCCTAGCACAGATACGCAGTATTTT
TRBV2	TRBJ1-5	few	NA	CAIVKWSNQPQHF	TGTGCCATCGTAAAGTGGAGCAATCAGCCCCAGCATTTT
TRBV2	TRBJ1-2	few	NA	CASSGFRDGSGYTF	TGTGCCAGCAGTGGGTTCCGGGACGGCAGCGGCTACACCTTC
TRBV28	TRBJ1-1	few	NA	CASSPAGVNEAFF	TGTGCCAGCAGCCCTGCGGGGGTAAATGAAGCTTTCTTT
TRBV4-3	TRBJ1-5	few	NA	CASSQVVSGQPQHF	TGCGCCAGCAGCCAAGTTGTTAGTGGCCAGCCCCAGCATTTT
TRBV27	TRBJ1-2	few	NA	CARSRPTRGYGYTF	TGTGCCAGGAGCAGACCCACCAGGGGTTATGGCTACACCTTC
TRBV20-1	TRBJ2-1	few	NA	CSARDGAYSSDGEQFF	TGCAGTGCTAGAGATGGGGCCTATTCCTCGGACGGTGAGCAGTTCTTC
TRBV6-5	TRBJ1-3	few	NA	CASSYSPQEPGNTIYF	TGTGCCAGCAGTTACTCCCCACAAGAGCCTGGAAACACCATATATTTT
TRBV4-1	TRBJ2-7	NA	NA	CASSQALLGYEQYF	TGCGCCAGCAGCCAAGCCCTTCTAGGCTACGAGCAGTACTTC
TRBV27	TRBJ2-2	few	TRBD1	CASSFARDRRTGELFF	TGTGCCAGCAGTTTCGCCCGGGACAGAAGGACCGGGGAGCTGTTTTTT
TRBV7-3	TRBJ2-7	few	TRBD1	CASSVTGTGYYEQYF	TGTGCCAGCAGCGTAACCGGGACAGGGTATTACGAGCAGTACTTC
TRBV7-9	TRBJ2-7	NA	NA	CASSFSGVMDEQYF	TGTGCCAGCAGCTTTAGTGGTGTGATGGACGAGCAGTACTTC
TRBV11-2	TRBJ2-4	few	NA	CASREVGSVKNIQYF	TGTGCCAGCAGGGAGGTCGGGAGCGTTAAAAACATTCAGTACTTC
TRBV9	TRBJ1-3	few	NA	CASSASISGNTIYF	TGTGCCAGCAGCGCCAGTATATCTGGAAACACCATATATTTT
TRBV18	TRBJ1-5	NA	NA	CASSPDLWADQPRHF	TGTGCCAGCTCACCGGACCTGTGGGCCGATCAGCCCCGGCATTTT
TRBV6-5	TRBJ2-7	NA	NA	CASRDGLAVIDEQYF	TGTGCCAGCCGAGATGGGCTGGCTGTAATCGACGAGCAGTACTTC
TRBV6-2/TRBV6-3	TRBJ2-6	NA	NA	CASGLLGANVLTF	TGTGCCAGCGGCCTACTTGGGGCCAACGTCCTGACTTTC
TRBV7-2	TRBJ2-5	NA	TRBD2	CASSLLSGGKETQYF	TGTGCCAGCAGCTTACTTAGCGGGGGAAAAGAGACCCAGTACTTC
TRBV29-1	TRBJ2-7	NA	TRBD1	CSVTDRAPLYEQYF	TGCAGCGTTACGGACAGGGCCCCCCTCTACGAGCAGTACTTC
TRBV21-1	TRBJ1-4	few	NA	CASSKNPSKKLFF	TGTGCCAGCAGCAAAAATCCGTCAAAAAAACTGTTTTTT
TRBV6-5	TRBJ2-5	NA	NA	CASSDNPGETQYF	TGTGCCAGCAGTGATAACCCGGGGGAGACCCAGTACTTC
TRBV7-9	TRBJ1-1	NA	NA	CASSPDGGASEAFF	TGTGCCAGCAGTCCTGACGGTGGGGCCTCTGAAGCTTTCTTT
TRBV29-1	TRBJ1-6	once	NA	CSVEEVPGVQTLYNSPLHF	TGCAGCGTTGAAGAGGTACCAGGGGTCCAAACCCTTTATAATTCACCCCTCCACTTT
TRBV28	TRBJ1-5	NA	TRBD1	CASSFSAGGNQPQHF	TGTGCCAGCAGTTTTTCGGCAGGGGGTAATCAGCCCCAGCATTTT
TRBV4-1	TRBJ2-1	few	NA	CASSQEVPLSYNEQFF	TGCGCCAGCAGCCAAGAGGTTCCCCTCTCCTACAATGAGCAGTTCTTC
TRBV4-3	TRBJ1-2	NA	NA	CASSQPQGLNYTF	TGCGCCAGCAGCCAACCGCAGGGGTTGAACTACACCTTC